These 4 T cell receptor beta chains share one sample of origin, sequenced in a study of regulatory T cells in long-lasting Graves disease. Indicated time point: newly diagnosed GD, antithyroid drugs for less than 3 months. Making the TCR library involved RNA that had been extracted from PBMCs. Arm-PCR of CDR3 regions and iRepertoire HTBI primers were used to build TCR beta libraries. TCRdb ran MiXCR on the multiplex PCR reads and lists one entry per CDR3 protein. This sample yields around 450,000 distinct CDR3 sequences, of which about 15% are seen a single time; roughly a sixth belongs to the top ten. This same sample was also taken into another study, of T cells in Graves' hyperthyroidism and ophthalmopathy.

The source was peripheral blood mononuclear cells (PBMCs), collected at new diagnosis, from a patient treated with antithyroid drugs. The receptor set was obtained from a woman aged 25 to 45 with Graves disease.

This clonotype has ten or more counts. The chain recombines TRBV12-3 or TRBV12-4 with TRBJ2-5; the match to TRBD1 covers 9 bases. CDR3 length: 16 residues. J lost 5 bases, V lost 5 bases, and 12 bases had no gene match. Written as DNA, the CDR3 is TGTGCCAGCAGTAGTACAGGGGGCGCGACTGGTGAGACCCAGTACTTC. Its translation is CASSSTGGATGETQYF.

This clonotype was found many times. This chain links TRBV30 with TRBJ2-1, with TRBD2 identical over 11 bases. CDR3 length: 14 amino acids. Trimming at V came to 1 base and at J to 4 bases, leaving 0 bases not matched to a gene. Germline V CDR1 and CDR2: GTSNPN, SVGIG (reference sequence). CDR3: CAWSGTSGYNEQFF. The CDR3, as DNA: TGTGCCTGGAGTGGGACTAGCGGGTACAATGAGCAGTTCTTC. Complete variable domain (other parts from reference TRBV30 and TRBJ2-1): SQTIHQWPATLVQPVGSPLSLECTVEGTSNPNLYWYRQAAGRGLQLLFYSVGIGQISSEVPQNLSASRPQDRQFILSSKKLLLSDSGFYLCAWSGTSGYNEQFFGPGTRLTVL.

This clonotype came up a few times. The chain is built from TRBV6-1 and TRBJ2-7; 8 bases match TRBD1. J gave up 7 bases and V 6 bases, and 17 bases lay outside the gene matches. Germline assignment: CDR1 MNHNS and CDR2 SASEGT. CDR3 length equals 16 residues. CDR3: CASSPDRATQRGEQYF. The CDR3 bases are TGTGCCAGCAGCCCGGACAGGGCCACTCAAAGGGGGGAGCAGTACTTC.

This clonotype showed up just once. One end of the junction fails to match germline, which may point to a read error. V and J are TRBV11-1 and TRBJ2-7; D might be TRBD1 or TRBD2, each matching 6 bases. Germline V gene sequence: CDR1 SGHAT, CDR2 FQDESV (reference sequence). The CDR3 sequence is 16 residues long. The CDR3 coding sequence is TGCGCCAGCAGCCAGCACGTAGGGGGGCCCGCTTACGAGCAGTACTTC. Residues: CASSQHVGGPAYEQYF.